Below, 17 T cell receptor beta chains from the same sample are listed, as sequenced in a study of beta chain features in type 1 diabetes (dated by TCRdb to 2016 to 2018). Beyond this particular receptor, the publication reports: In all four CD4+ subsets, TCRB CDR3 length was moderately but significantly shorter in type 1 diabetes patients.

Which antigens these TCRs recognize remains unknown. Library prep was done by the immunoSEQ multiplex PCR assay. The entire isolated RNA was reverse transcribed using the High Capacity cDNA Reverse Transcription Kit, and thus expressed TCRB transcripts were sequenced. This immuneACCESS table, as held by TCRdb, lists in-frame sequences with V and J called but not all clones. Of the missing ones, under half trace to an unresolved V gene in checked studies; the others have no known cause. For this sample the table gives 250,000 to 300,000 clones, of which 24% were detected only once. The top ten constitute about 0.011% of the sample. The sample taken for sequencing was naive CD4+ T cells from blood. The cell subset or site label corresponds to: true naive CD4+ T cells. These receptors were collected from a woman between 25 and 40 years old with type 1 diabetes.

The chain links TRBV18 to TRBJ1-2; 9 nucleotides line up with TRBD1. Trimming cost V 2 bases and J 2 bases; bases outside gene matches: 3. CDR3 length: 15 amino acids. CDR1 and CDR2 from the germline V gene are KGHSH and LQKENI. This CDR3 reads CASSPGQGSNYGYTF. In nucleotides, the CDR3 is TGTGCCAGCTCACCAGGACAGGGGAGCAACTATGGCTACACCTTC.

The chain uses TRBV18 and TRBJ2-7; TRBD1 matches at 7 bases. Trimming took 6 bases from V and 0 from J; bases not matched to a gene: 8. Germline V gives CDR1 KGHSH, CDR2 LQKENI. The CDR3 is 15 residues long. CDR3 loop: CASSLQGESSYEQYF. The CDR3 bases are TGTGCCAGCTCTCTCCAGGGGGAAAGCTCCTACGAGCAGTACTTC.

The chain employs TRBV7-2 and TRBJ2-5; 7 bases align to TRBD2. Germline V CDR1 and CDR2: SGHTA, FQGNSA. This CDR3 region has 14 residues. V was clipped by 5 bases and J by 8 bases; unmatched bases: 11. In DNA form, the CDR3 reads TGTGCCAGCAGCCCGCGGGACTACGTCGGTACCCAGTACTTC. Translation: CASSPRDYVGTQYF.

This clone was detected only a few times. The rearrangement uses TRBV6-1 and TRBJ2-7, with D maybe TRBD2 (6 bases). Deletions cut 2 bases from V and 2 bases from J, with 16 bases between. Germline CDR1 MNHNS, CDR2 SASEGT. The CDR3 sequence is 16 residues long. As DNA, the CDR3 is TGTGCCAGCAGTGAACTACTACTAGCCGGAACCTACGAGCAGTACTTC. Its protein is CASSELLLAGTYEQYF.

The V call is TRBV28, the J call TRBJ2-1, with 8 bases aligning to TRBD1. The CDR3 contains 16 residues. Losses at the gene ends were 2 bases for V and 6 bases for J; bases not matched to a gene: 9. Germline loops: CDR1 MDHEN, CDR2 SYDVKM. DNA of the CDR3: TGTGCCAGCAGTTTAAGTACAGGGGGTTTTATCAATGAGCAGTTCTTC. It translates to CASSLSTGGFINEQFF.

The chain employs TRBV19 and TRBJ2-2, with a weak D call TRBD2 (5 bases). Germline CDR1 and CDR2: LNHDA and SQIVND (reference sequence). The CDR3 totals 17 residues. Trimming cost V 4 bases and J 1 base, with 16 bases left between them. CDR3 coding DNA: TGTGCCAGTAGTAGCTCGAGGGAGACCCTGAACACCGGGGAGCTGTTTTTT. It codes for CASSSSRETLNTGELFF.

This clone was counted a few times. The rearrangement links TRBV28 to TRBJ1-4; maybe TRBD1 (6 bases). Trimming shortened V by 8 bases and J by 5 bases, and 18 bases separated the two germline ends. The CDR3 contains 15 residues. Per germline, CDR1 MDHEN and CDR2 SYDVKM. The CDR3 sequence is CASLSNGQTNEKLFF. Here the CDR3 DNA reads TGTGCCAGCCTATCAAACGGACAGACGAATGAAAAACTGTTTTTT.

This clone has just a few counts. This chain links TRBV29-1 with TRBJ2-5, with TRBD2 identical over 9 bases. Trimming at V came to 7 bases and at J to 4 bases, leaving 4 bases not matched to a gene. CDR1 and CDR2 (germline): SQVTM, ANQGSEA. There are 12 residues in the CDR3. For the CDR3, the DNA is TGCAGCGGGGGTAGCGGGAGAGAGACCCAGTACTTC. It is translated as CSGGSGRETQYF.

This chain connects TRBV28 to TRBJ1-2; TRBD1 might be the D (5 bases). V was shortened by 7 bases and J by 7 bases, with 13 bases between the two germline ends. The germline V gene has CDR1 MDHEN and CDR2 SYDVKM. This CDR3 spans 12 amino acids. CDR3 residues: CASTDAGSGYTF. CDR3 nucleotides: TGTGCCAGCACCGATGCAGGGTCTGGCTACACCTTC.

This clone was seen more than once but under ten times. The chain couples TRBV5-4 to TRBJ2-6; D unclear. The germline CDR1 and CDR2 sequences are SGHNT and YYREEE (reference sequence). The ends were cut back, 3 bases at V and 0 bases at J, with 4 bases in the middle. The CDR3 spans 14 residues. The CDR3: CASSWASGANVLTF. The CDR3, as DNA: TGTGCCAGCAGCTGGGCCTCTGGGGCCAACGTCCTGACTTTC.

This chain connects TRBV18 to TRBJ2-3, with D tentatively TRBD2 (5 bases). Germline V lookup: CDR1 KGHSH, CDR2 LQKENI. V was cut by 3 bases and J by 5 bases, with 9 bases left in between. CDR3 length: 13 amino acids. The CDR3 spells CASSPSEGDTQYF. The CDR3 nucleotides are TGTGCCAGCTCACCGTCCGAGGGAGATACGCAGTATTTT.

On this clone: One end of the junction varies from germline; a read error may be responsible. The chain carries TRBV20-1 and TRBJ2-1; TRBD2 aligns across 7 bases. Germline-derived CDR1 and CDR2 are DFQATT and SNEGSKA (reference sequence). CDR3 length: 11 amino acids. In DNA form, the CDR3 reads TGCAGTGCTAGGGCGGCGAGCGGGAACCTCTTC. Its protein is CSARAASGNLF.

This clone appeared a few times. The chain has TRBV7-9 and TRBJ2-7; D gene uncertain. The length of the CDR3 is 16 residues. CDR1 is SEHNR and CDR2 is FQNEAQ in the germline V gene (reference sequence). Trimming took 5 bases from V and 6 from J, leaving 23 bases between them. CDR3 bases: TGTGCCAGCAGCCCAGCCAAGAGCAGCGACCTATCCGAGCAGTACTTC. Encoded protein: CASSPAKSSDLSEQYF.

In this sample, this clone turned up a few times. The chain carries TRBV29-1 and TRBJ2-1; tentatively, D is TRBD1 (6 bases). The germline gives CDR1 SQVTM, CDR2 ANQGSEA. V was trimmed by 6 bases and J by 1 base, leaving 16 bases between them. The CDR3 runs to 15 residues. The CDR3 spells CSVNPRTASYNEQFF. The CDR3 DNA follows: TGCAGCGTCAATCCAAGGACAGCTTCCTACAATGAGCAGTTCTTC.

This clone has just a few counts. The chain combines TRBV29-1 with TRBJ2-5, with D possibly being TRBD2 (6 bases). The CDR3 runs 12 residues. Trimming cost V 7 bases and J 4 bases, with 13 bases left between them. The germline CDR1 and CDR2 sequences are SQVTM and ANQGSEA. Here the CDR3 DNA reads TGCAGCGCTAGCGTGGAATTAGAGACCCAGTACTTC. This encodes CSASVELETQYF.

This clone has more than one count but fewer than ten. The rearrangement links TRBV29-1 to TRBJ1-1, with TRBD1 identical over 7 bases. The germline CDR1 and CDR2 sequences are SQVTM and ANQGSEA. This CDR3 contains 14 residues. V shed 7 bases, J shed 0 bases, and the junction held 8 bases outside the gene matches. This CDR3 reads CSALSGTVNTEAFF. The CDR3 region has the DNA TGCAGCGCCTTAAGTGGGACAGTGAACACTGAAGCTTTCTTT.

This clone was observed a handful of times. The chain has TRBV15 and TRBJ1-1; no clear D gene. This CDR3 has 14 amino acids. Germline lookup yields CDR1 LNHNV and CDR2 YYDKDF (reference sequence). The V and J ends lost 0 bases and 6 bases respectively, with 11 bases between them. CDR3 region: CATSRDPLAPEAFF. In DNA, the CDR3 is TGTGCCACCAGCAGAGACCCTTTAGCCCCTGAAGCTTTCTTT.